Sequencing of this TCR beta chain was carried out in a study of vaccination and CD4 T cells after COVID-19 (dated by TCRdb to between 2020 and 2023). Broadly, across the study: Convalescent patients had a positive SARS-CoV-2 result on nasal swab PCR, and of these patients, several had mild disease and one had severe disease. The time from the second vaccine dose to post-vaccine blood sampling had a median of 72 days and ranged from about 13 to 250 days. Post-COVID blood samples were collected from convalescent patients a median of approximately 100 days after diagnosis, with a range of roughly 30 to 161 days. The cultures were stimulated with overlapping spike peptide pools from SARS-CoV-2 and from the common cold coronaviruses HCoV-NL63, HCoV-OC43 and HCoV-229E. Participants got two doses of the Pfizer-BioNTech BNT162b2 vaccine (n=8) or two doses of the Moderna mRNA-1273 vaccine (n=2). Control cultures received a CEFX viral epitope pool as the positive control, an HIV-1 Nef peptide pool as the negative control, or no peptide. Six males and four females were included in the convalescent cohort, with two Hispanic individuals, seven Caucasians, two Asians and one multiracial person represented. The spike-specific CD4+ TCR repertoire was compared before and after mRNA vaccination in under 11 COVID-19 convalescent patients and a handful of infection-naive healthy vaccine recipients. The paper's findings and limits, for the study overall: Nearly all vaccine-specific clones in convalescent patients (304 of 307) were mono-reactive for SARS-CoV-2 spike rather than cross-reactive with common cold coronaviruses. The study included relatively few convalescent patients and did not analyze early timepoints after natural infection. Among the post-vaccine SARS-CoV-2-reactive clones in convalescent patients, a median approximately 90% showed up only after vaccination, which suggests vaccine-specific priming. An increase in the median number of SARS-CoV-2-reactive clonotypes from 21 after infection to roughly 38 after vaccination was observed, but the change was not found to be significant.

The sample's treatment or condition, from its label and the paper: roughly ten-day PBMC culture with coronavirus spike peptide pools or control peptides (ViraFEST assay). The ViraFEST assay, used in the study, expanded antigen-specific T cells with peptide pools and then identified the expanded clonotypes through TCR sequencing. The convalescent patients' positive SARS-CoV-2 PCR tests were from March to December 2020, which was before the Alpha, Beta and Delta variants emerged in the United States. PBMCs were cultured at roughly 2 million per well in IMDM supplemented with 5% human AB serum and about 9.5 IU/ml IL-2, with approximately 10 ug/ml peptide pools added. On days 3 and 7, half of the culture medium was replaced with fresh IL-2-containing medium. Once the cells had been in culture for about 10 days, the EasySep CD4+ T cell isolation kit was used to isolate CD4+ T cells by negative selection. PBMCs were separated from whole blood using Ficoll-Paque Plus gradient centrifugation and then either used fresh or cryopreserved at -140C. Culture conditions were generally each tested in triplicate wells.

Turning to this clonotype: The antigen it recognizes is unknown. No base quality values were provided; no much bigger clone lies one nucleotide off.

The germline V gene specifies SGHRS as CDR1 and YFSETQ as CDR2. The CDR3 holds 15 amino acids from the cysteine to the phenylalanine. The DNA shown is the 45-base CDR3, in frame from base 1. Trimming takes 4 bases off V and 5 bases off J; junction bases not matched to a gene: 6. The library was obtained by PCR. TCR sequencing of DNA from cultured CD4+ T cells used the Oncomine TCR Beta short-read assay at the Johns Hopkins FTIC core. The QIAamp micro DNA kit was used to extract genomic DNA from the cultured CD4+ T cells. The Oncomine TCR Beta libraries from cultured CD4+ T cells were pooled using unique dual indexes and then sequenced on an Illumina iSeq 100. The source study handled its data this way. Non-productive sequences were removed, and CDR3s that did not start with C, did not end with F or W, or were shorter than 7 amino acids were discarded. Antigen-specific clonotypes were identified using the MANAFEST web application through comparison of peptide-stimulated wells with reference and other culture wells. An FDR below 0.05, an odds ratio above 5, and a productive frequency above 0.1% in at least two of three replicate wells were required for clones to be considered positive. Clonotypes that were significantly expanded in both SARS-CoV-2 spike wells and at least one common cold coronavirus spike condition were defined as cross-reactive. Levenshtein distances (stringdist) and unrooted phylogenetic trees (ape) in R version 3.6.1 were used to assess CDR3 homology. TCRdb trimmed the raw reads at Q25, called clones with MiXCR and kept productive beta chains. Entries that share a CDR3 protein sequence are merged under the most common genes and DNA. TCRdb's processing, not the study's, gives the V and J calls here. Within this sample are roughly 9,000 distinct CDR3 sequences, with less than 65% of them counted one time only. The biggest ten clones account for roughly 22% of the sample.

Sequenced: CD4+ T cells from blood, cultured in vitro. The clonotype was recovered from a human donor who had recovered from COVID-19. The chain is made from TRBV5-1 and TRBJ2-3; TRBD1 fits 11 bases in the junction. CDR3 loop: CASSAGQGAGDTQYF. The sequenced DNA is TGCGCCAGCAGCGCCGGACAGGGGGCGGGAGATACGCAGTATTTT.